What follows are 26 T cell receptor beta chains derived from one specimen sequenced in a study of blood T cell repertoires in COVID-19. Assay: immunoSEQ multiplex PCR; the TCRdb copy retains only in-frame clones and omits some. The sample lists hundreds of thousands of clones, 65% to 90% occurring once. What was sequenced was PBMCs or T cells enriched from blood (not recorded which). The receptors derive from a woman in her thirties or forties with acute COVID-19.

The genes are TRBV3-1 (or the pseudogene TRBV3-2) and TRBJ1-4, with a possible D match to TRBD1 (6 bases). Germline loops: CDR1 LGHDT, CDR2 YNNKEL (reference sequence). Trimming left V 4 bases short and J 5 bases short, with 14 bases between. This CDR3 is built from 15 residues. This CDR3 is CASSLRTVSNEKLFF. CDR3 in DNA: TGTGCCAGCAGCCTTCGGACAGTCTCGAATGAAAAACTGTTTTTT.

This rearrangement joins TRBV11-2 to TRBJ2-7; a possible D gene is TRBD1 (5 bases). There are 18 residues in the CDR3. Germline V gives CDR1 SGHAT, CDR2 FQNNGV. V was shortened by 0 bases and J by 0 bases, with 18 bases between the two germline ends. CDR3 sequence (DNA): TGTGCCAGCAGCTTAGAAGGGGCGTTGGCGAGCAACTCCTACGAGCAGTACTTC. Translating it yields CASSLEGALASNSYEQYF.

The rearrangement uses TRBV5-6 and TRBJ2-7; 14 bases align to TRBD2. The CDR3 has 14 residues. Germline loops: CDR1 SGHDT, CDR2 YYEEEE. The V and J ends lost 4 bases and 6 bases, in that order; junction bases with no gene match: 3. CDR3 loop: CASSGTSGSLEQYF. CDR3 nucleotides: TGTGCCAGCAGCGGGACTAGCGGGAGCCTCGAGCAGTACTTC.

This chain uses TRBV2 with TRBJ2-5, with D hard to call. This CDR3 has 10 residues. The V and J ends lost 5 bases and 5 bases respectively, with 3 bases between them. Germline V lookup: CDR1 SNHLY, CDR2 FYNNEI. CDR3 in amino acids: CASSLETQYF. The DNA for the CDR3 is TGTGCCAGCAGTCTCGAGACCCAGTACTTC.

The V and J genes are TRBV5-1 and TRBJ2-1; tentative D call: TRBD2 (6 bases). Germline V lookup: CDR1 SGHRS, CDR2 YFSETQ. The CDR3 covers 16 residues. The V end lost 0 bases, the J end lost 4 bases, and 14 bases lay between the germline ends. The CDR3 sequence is CASSLATGVGYNEQFF. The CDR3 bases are TGCGCCAGCAGCTTGGCCACGGGAGTGGGGTACAATGAGCAGTTCTTC.

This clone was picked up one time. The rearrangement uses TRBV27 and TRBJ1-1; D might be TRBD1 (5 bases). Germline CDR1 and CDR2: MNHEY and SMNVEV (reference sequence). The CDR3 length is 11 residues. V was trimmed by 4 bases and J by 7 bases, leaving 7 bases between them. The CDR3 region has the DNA TGTGCCAGCAGTTCTAGGGGTGAAGCTTTCTTT. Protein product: CASSSRGEAFF.

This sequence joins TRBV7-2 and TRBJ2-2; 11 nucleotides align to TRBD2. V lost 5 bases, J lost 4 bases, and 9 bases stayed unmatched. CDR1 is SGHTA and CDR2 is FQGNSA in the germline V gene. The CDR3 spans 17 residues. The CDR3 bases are TGTGCCAGCAGCAGGGGACTAGCGGCACTTAGCACCGGGGAGCTGTTTTTT. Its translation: CASSRGLAALSTGELFF.

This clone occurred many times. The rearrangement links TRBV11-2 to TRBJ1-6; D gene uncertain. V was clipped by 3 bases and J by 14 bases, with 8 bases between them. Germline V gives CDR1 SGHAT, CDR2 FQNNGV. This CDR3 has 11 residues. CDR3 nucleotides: TGTGCCAGCAGCTTGCTTCGGGCCCTCCACTTT. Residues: CASSLLRALHF.

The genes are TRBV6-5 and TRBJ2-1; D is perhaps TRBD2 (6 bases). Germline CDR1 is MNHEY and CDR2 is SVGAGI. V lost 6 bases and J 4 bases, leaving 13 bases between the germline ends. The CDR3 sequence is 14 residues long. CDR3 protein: CASSPGLNYNEQFF. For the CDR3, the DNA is TGTGCCAGCAGCCCGGGACTGAATTACAATGAGCAGTTCTTC.

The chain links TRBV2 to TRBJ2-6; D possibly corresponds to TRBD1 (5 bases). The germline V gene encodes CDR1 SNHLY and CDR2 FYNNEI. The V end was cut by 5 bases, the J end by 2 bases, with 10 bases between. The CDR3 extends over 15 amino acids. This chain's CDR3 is CASSNDRTGANVLTF. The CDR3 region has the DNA TGTGCCAGCAGTAACGACAGAACTGGGGCCAACGTCCTGACTTTC.

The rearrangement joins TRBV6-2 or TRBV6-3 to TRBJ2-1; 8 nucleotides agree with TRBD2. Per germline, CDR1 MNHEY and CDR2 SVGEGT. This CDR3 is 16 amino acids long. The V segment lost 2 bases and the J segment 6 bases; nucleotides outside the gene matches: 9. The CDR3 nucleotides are TGTGCCAGCAGTTACAAACCAGGGACTAGAGGCAATGAGCAGTTCTTC. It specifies CASSYKPGTRGNEQFF.

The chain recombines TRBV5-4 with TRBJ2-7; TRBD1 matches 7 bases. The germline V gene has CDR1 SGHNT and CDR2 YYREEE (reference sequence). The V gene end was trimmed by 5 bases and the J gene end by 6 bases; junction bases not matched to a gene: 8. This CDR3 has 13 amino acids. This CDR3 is CASRQDRAGEQYF. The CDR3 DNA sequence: TGTGCCAGCAGACAAGACAGGGCTGGCGAGCAGTACTTC.

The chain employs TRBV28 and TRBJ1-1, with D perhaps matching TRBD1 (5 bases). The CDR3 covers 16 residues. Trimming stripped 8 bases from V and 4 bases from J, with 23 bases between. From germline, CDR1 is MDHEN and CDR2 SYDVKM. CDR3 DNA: TGTGCCAGCGGCTTTGGGGAAACAGGTTGGAGCACTGAAGCTTTCTTT. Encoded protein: CASGFGETGWSTEAFF.

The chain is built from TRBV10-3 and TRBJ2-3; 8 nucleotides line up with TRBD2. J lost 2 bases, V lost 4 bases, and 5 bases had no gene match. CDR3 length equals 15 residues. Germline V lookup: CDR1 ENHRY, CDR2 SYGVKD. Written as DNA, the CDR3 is TGTGCCATCAGTGCGTTTAGCGGGACCACAGATACGCAGTATTTT. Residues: CAISAFSGTTDTQYF.

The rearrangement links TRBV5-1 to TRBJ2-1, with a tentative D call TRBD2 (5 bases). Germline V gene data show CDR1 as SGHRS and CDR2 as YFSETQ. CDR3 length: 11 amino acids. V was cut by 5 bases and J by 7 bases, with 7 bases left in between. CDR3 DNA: TGCGCCAGCAGACGGGGAAATGAGCAGTTCTTC. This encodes CASRRGNEQFF.

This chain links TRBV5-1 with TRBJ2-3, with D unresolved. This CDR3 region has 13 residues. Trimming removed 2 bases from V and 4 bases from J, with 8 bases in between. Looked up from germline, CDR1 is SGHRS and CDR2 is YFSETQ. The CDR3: CASSFSHADTQYF. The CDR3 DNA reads TGCGCCAGCAGCTTTAGCCACGCAGATACGCAGTATTTT. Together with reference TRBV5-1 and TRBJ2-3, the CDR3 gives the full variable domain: KAGVTQTPRYLIKTRGQQVTLSCSPISGHRSVSWYQQTPGQGLQFLFEYFSETQRNKGNFPGRFSGRQFSNSRSEMNVSTLELGDSALYLCASSFSHADTQYFGPGTRLTVL.

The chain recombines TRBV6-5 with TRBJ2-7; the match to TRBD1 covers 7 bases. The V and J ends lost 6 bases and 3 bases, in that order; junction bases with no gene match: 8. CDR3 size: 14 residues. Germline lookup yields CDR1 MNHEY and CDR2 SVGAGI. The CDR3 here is CASRAGTALYEQYF. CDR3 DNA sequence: TGTGCCAGCAGAGCCGGGACAGCCCTCTACGAGCAGTACTTC.

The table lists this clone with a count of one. The CDR3 spells CASSWGQGRGNTIYF. CDR3 DNA: TGTGCCAGCAGCTGGGGTCAGGGGAGAGGAAACACCATATATTTT. The chain joins TRBV2 to TRBJ1-3; the D gene is possibly TRBD1 (6 bases). Germline loops: CDR1 SNHLY, CDR2 FYNNEI. The CDR3 runs 15 residues. The V end was cut by 6 bases, the J end by 4 bases, with 16 bases between.

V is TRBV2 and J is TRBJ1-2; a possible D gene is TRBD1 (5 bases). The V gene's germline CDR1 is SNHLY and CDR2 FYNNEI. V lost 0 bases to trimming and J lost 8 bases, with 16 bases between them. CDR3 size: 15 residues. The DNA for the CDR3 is TGTGCCAGCAGTGAAGCCAGGGCCCCTATCGGGGGCTACACCTTC. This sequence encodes CASSEARAPIGGYTF.

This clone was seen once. In nucleotides, the CDR3 is TGTGCCAGCAGTGAGACTAGCCGGGAGACCCAGTACTTC. This sequence encodes CASSETSRETQYF. The rearrangement joins TRBV6-1 to TRBJ2-5, with TRBD2 identical over 7 bases. The CDR3 spans 13 residues. Germline V lookup: CDR1 MNHNS, CDR2 SASEGT. With 3 bases clipped from V and 5 bases from J, the junction kept 3 bases outside the gene matches.

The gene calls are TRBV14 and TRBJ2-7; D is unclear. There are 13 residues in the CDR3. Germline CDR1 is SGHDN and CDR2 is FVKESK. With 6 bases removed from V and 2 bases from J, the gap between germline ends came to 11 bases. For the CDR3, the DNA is TGTGCCAGCAGTCTCAGAGGCGCCTACGAGCAGTACTTC. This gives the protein CASSLRGAYEQYF.

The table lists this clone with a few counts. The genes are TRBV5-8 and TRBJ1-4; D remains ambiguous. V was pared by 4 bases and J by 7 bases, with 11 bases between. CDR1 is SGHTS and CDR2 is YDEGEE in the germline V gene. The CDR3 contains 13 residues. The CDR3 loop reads CASSRREPEKLFF. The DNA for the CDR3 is TGTGCCAGCAGCCGTAGGGAGCCTGAAAAACTGTTTTTT.

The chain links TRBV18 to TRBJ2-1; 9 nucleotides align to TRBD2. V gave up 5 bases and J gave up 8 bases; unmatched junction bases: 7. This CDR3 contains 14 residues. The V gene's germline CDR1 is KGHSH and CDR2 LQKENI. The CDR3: CASSSGLAMDEQFF. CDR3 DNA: TGTGCCAGCTCATCGGGACTAGCAATGGATGAGCAGTTCTTC.

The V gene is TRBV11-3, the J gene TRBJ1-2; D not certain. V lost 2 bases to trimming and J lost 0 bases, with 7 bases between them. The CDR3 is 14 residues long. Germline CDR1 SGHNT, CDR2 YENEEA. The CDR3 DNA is TGTGCCAGCAGCTTATCTAGTGCTAACTATGGCTACACCTTC. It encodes CASSLSSANYGYTF.

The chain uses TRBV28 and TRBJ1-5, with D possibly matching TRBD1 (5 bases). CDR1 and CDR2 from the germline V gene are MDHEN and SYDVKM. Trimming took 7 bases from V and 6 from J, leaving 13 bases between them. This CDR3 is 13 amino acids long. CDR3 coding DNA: TGTGCCAGCACCCCCGTCAGGGCTCAGCCCCAGCATTTT. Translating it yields CASTPVRAQPQHF.

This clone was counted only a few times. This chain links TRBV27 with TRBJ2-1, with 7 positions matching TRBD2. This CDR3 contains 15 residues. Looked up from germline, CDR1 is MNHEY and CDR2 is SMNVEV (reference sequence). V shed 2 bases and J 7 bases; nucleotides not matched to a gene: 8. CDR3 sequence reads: CASSLGLAEPNEQFF. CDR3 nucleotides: TGTGCCAGCAGTTTAGGGCTAGCGGAGCCGAATGAGCAGTTCTTC.